What follows are 22 T cell receptor beta chains derived from one specimen sequenced in a study of chemoradiotherapy in HPV16-positive cancers. Produced via immunoSEQ multiplex PCR; TCRdb's table is partial and in-frame only. The table records 25,000 to 30,000 clones, approximately 90% of them present only once. Specimen: blood, collected from a patient who underwent chemoradiotherapy. These TCRs come from a human donor with HPV-associated anogenital cancer.

The CDR3 here is CASSPAGARSDTQYF. In nucleotides, the CDR3 is TGCGCCAGCAGCCCCGCGGGGGCCCGGTCCGATACGCAGTATTTT. This chain connects TRBV4-3 to TRBJ2-3; TRBD2 is a possible D gene (7 bases). The V gene's germline CDR1 is LGHNA and CDR2 YSLEER. Trimming pared 4 bases from V and 6 bases from J, leaving 17 bases between. This CDR3 is 15 amino acids long.

This clone is a singleton in its sample. The genes are TRBV10-3 and TRBJ2-3; D not resolved. The germline V gene has CDR1 ENHRY and CDR2 SYGVKD. CDR3 size: 14 residues. V shed 6 bases and J shed 1 base, with 11 bases lying between them. The CDR3 spells CAISDPGRTDTQYF. CDR3 DNA: TGTGCCATCAGCGACCCGGGCCGCACAGATACGCAGTATTTT.

The rearrangement links TRBV6-5 to TRBJ2-5; D is possibly TRBD1 or TRBD2 (6 bases each). The germline V gene has CDR1 MNHEY and CDR2 SVGAGI. The CDR3 is 15 amino acids. Trimming stripped 1 base from V and 1 base from J, with 10 bases between. CDR3 bases: TGTGCCAGCAGTTACTTAGGGGGGACCCAAGAGACCCAGTACTTC. Translated: CASSYLGGTQETQYF.

The V gene is TRBV11-2, the J gene TRBJ2-2; D tentatively reads TRBD1 or TRBD2 (5 bases each). The CDR3 has 15 residues. The ends were cut back, 6 bases at V and 6 bases at J, with 17 bases in the middle. CDR1 and CDR2 (germline): SGHAT, FQNNGV. CDR3 protein: CASRRLGVRPGELFF. The CDR3 nucleotides read TGTGCCAGCAGACGGCTGGGGGTACGTCCCGGGGAGCTGTTTTTT. The full variable domain, completed using reference TRBV11-2 and TRBJ2-2, is EAGVAQSPRYKIIEKRQSVAFWCNPISGHATLYWYQQILGQGPKLLIQFQNNGVVDDSQLPKDRFSAERLKGVDSTLKIQPAKLEDSAVYLCASRRLGVRPGELFFGEGSRLTVL.

The rearrangement links TRBV9 to TRBJ2-7, with D possibly called TRBD1 or TRBD2 (5 bases each). V was cut by 5 bases and J by 5 bases, with 20 bases left in between. The CDR3 is 15 residues long. Germline lookup yields CDR1 SGDLS and CDR2 YYNGEE. Here the CDR3 DNA reads TGTGCCAGCAGTGAGGGGAGCTACCTACAGAACGAGCAGTACTTC. This codes for CASSEGSYLQNEQYF.

This clone appeared once. V usage is TRBV30 and J usage is TRBJ2-3; TRBD1 agrees at 7 bases. Germline V gives CDR1 GTSNPN, CDR2 SVGIG (reference sequence). With V trimmed by 4 bases and J by 1 base, 5 bases remained unmatched. The CDR3 covers 14 residues. The CDR3 coding sequence is TGTGCCTGGAAAGACGGGACAGGCACAGATACGCAGTATTTT. Protein sequence: CAWKDGTGTDTQYF.

This sequence joins TRBV5-4 and TRBJ2-3; either TRBD1 or TRBD2 may supply D (5 bases each). Germline V lookup: CDR1 SGHNT, CDR2 YYREEE (reference sequence). Trimming removed 2 bases from V and 1 base from J, with 8 bases in between. The CDR3 has 14 residues. CDR3 bases: TGTGCCAGCAGCTTCCGAGGGGGCACAGATACGCAGTATTTT. It yields the protein CASSFRGGTDTQYF.

V usage is TRBV2 and J usage is TRBJ2-7; D unclear. Trimming removed 2 bases from V and 0 bases from J, with 11 bases in between. Germline assignment: CDR1 SNHLY and CDR2 FYNNEI. CDR3 length: 15 residues. The CDR3 loop is CASSELGRSSYEQYF. The CDR3 nucleotides are TGTGCCAGCAGTGAACTTGGTAGGAGCTCCTACGAGCAGTACTTC.

The rearrangement joins TRBV27 to TRBJ2-7; tentative D call: TRBD1 (5 bases). The germline V and J ends were trimmed by 5 bases and 9 bases, with 11 bases remaining between them. Germline V gives CDR1 MNHEY, CDR2 SMNVEV (reference sequence). CDR3 length: 11 amino acids. The CDR3 DNA reads TGTGCCAGCAGTACAGGCATCGGGCAGTACTTC. Its protein is CASSTGIGQYF.

The CDR3 sequence: CASRGRRGLDTGELFF. CDR3 DNA: TGTGCCAGCAGGGGCCGTAGGGGCTTGGACACCGGGGAGCTGTTTTTT. The rearrangement uses TRBV6-6 and TRBJ2-2; tentatively, D is TRBD1 (5 bases). The CDR3 sequence is 16 residues long. Trimming pared 6 bases from V and 3 bases from J, leaving 17 bases between. In germline, CDR1 is MNHNY, CDR2 SVGAGI (reference sequence).

This chain links TRBV5-4 with TRBJ2-4; TRBD2 matches at 10 bases. J gave up 6 bases and V 1 base, and 4 bases lay outside the gene matches. The CDR3 consists of 15 residues. Germline V gene data show CDR1 as SGHNT and CDR2 as YYREEE (reference sequence). CDR3 bases: TGTGCCAGCAGCTTGAGGGCTAGCGGGAGAAACATTCAGTACTTC. Encoded protein: CASSLRASGRNIQYF.

The chain uses TRBV10-3 and TRBJ2-3; D is unresolved. The V end lost 2 bases, the J end lost 4 bases, and 10 bases lay between the germline ends. Germline-derived CDR1 and CDR2 are ENHRY and SYGVKD. This CDR3 has 14 residues. The CDR3 coding sequence is TGTGCCATCAGTGAGCCGCGCGCGGCAGATACGCAGTATTTT. Its protein is CAISEPRAADTQYF.

The rearrangement joins TRBV25-1 to TRBJ2-3; 7 bases agree with TRBD1. The CDR3 is made up of 15 amino acids. V lost 4 bases, J lost 0 bases, and 4 bases stayed unmatched. Per the germline V gene, CDR1 is MGHDK and CDR2 is SYGVNS. CDR3 amino acids: CASSAGQESTDTQYF. DNA of the CDR3: TGTGCCAGCAGTGCCGGACAGGAAAGCACAGATACGCAGTATTTT.

The chain combines TRBV6-5 with TRBJ1-5; possible D gene TRBD1, 5 bases. Germline loops: CDR1 MNHEY, CDR2 SVGAGI. Trimming took 2 bases from V and 5 from J, leaving 7 bases between them. The length of the CDR3 is 13 residues. DNA for the CDR3: TGTGCCAGCAGTTACAGGGGAGATCAGCCCCAGCATTTT. Translation: CASSYRGDQPQHF.

The CDR3 DNA follows: TGTGCCAGCAGCTCGGACCTGACCCAGTACTTC. As protein: CASSSDLTQYF. The chain links TRBV5-4 to TRBJ2-5; D not certain. The CDR3 is 11 residues long. Between the trimmed V and J ends, which lost 3 bases and 7 bases, there was a span of 7 bases. Germline CDR1 and CDR2: SGHNT and YYREEE (reference sequence).

The rearrangement uses TRBV2 and TRBJ2-7; weak D call: TRBD1 (5 bases). The germline V gene has CDR1 SNHLY and CDR2 FYNNEI. The ends were cut back, 4 bases at V and 3 bases at J, with 7 bases in the middle. The CDR3 length is 12 residues. CDR3 sequence (DNA): TGTGCCAGCAGTGCAGGGTTCTACGAGCAGTACTTC. Translating gives CASSAGFYEQYF.

The J gene is TRBJ1-5, the V gene TRBV18; TRBD1 matches 10 bases. CDR1 is KGHSH, CDR2 LQKENI, per germline. Germline trimming cut 2 bases from V and 6 bases from J; bases unmatched to any gene: 4. This CDR3 has 15 amino acids. The CDR3 loop reads CASSPETGGSQPQHF. DNA for the CDR3: TGTGCCAGCTCACCAGAGACAGGGGGCAGTCAGCCCCAGCATTTT.

The rearrangement joins TRBV4-2 to TRBJ2-2, with D possibly matching TRBD2 (5 bases). CDR3 size: 14 residues. From germline, CDR1 is LGHNA and CDR2 YNFKEQ. Deletions cut 1 base from V and 7 bases from J, with 10 bases between. This CDR3 reads CASSQGRWVGELFF. DNA for the CDR3: TGTGCCAGCAGCCAAGGGAGGTGGGTCGGGGAGCTGTTTTTT.

In this sample, this clone turned up once. The chain links TRBV5-4 to TRBJ1-1; D not certain. The CDR3 is 15 amino acids. V shed 3 bases and J shed 2 bases, with 14 bases lying between them. CDR1 is SGHNT and CDR2 is YYREEE in the germline V gene (reference sequence). Written as DNA, the CDR3 is TGTGCCAGCAGCTCTTGGACGGGCCTAAACACTGAAGCTTTCTTT. Translating gives CASSSWTGLNTEAFF. Full variable domain (remainder filled in from reference TRBV5-4 and TRBJ1-1): ETGVTQSPTHLIKTRGQQVTLRCSSQSGHNTVSWYQQALGQGPQFIFQYYREEENGRGNFPPRFSGLQFPNYSSELNVNALELDDSALYLCASSSWTGLNTEAFFGQGTRLTVV.

Only one count was recorded for this clone. The rearrangement uses TRBV12-5 and TRBJ1-1, with TRBD1 matching 9 bases. V gave up 0 bases and J gave up 7 bases; unmatched junction bases: 9. Germline CDR1 is LGHNT and CDR2 is FRNRAP. This CDR3 is 16 amino acids long. The CDR3 loop reads CASGLVLGQGIVEAFF. The CDR3 DNA reads TGTGCTAGTGGTTTGGTACTGGGACAGGGCATAGTTGAAGCTTTCTTT.

The J gene is TRBJ2-7, the V gene TRBV7-2; D call uncertain. Germline V gene sequence: CDR1 SGHTA, CDR2 FQGNSA. The CDR3 extends over 14 amino acids. Trimming pared 1 base from V and 4 bases from J, leaving 11 bases between. The CDR3 here is CASSLEAVGYEQYF. The CDR3 bases are TGTGCCAGCAGCTTAGAGGCGGTGGGGTACGAGCAGTACTTC. Full variable domain (outside the CDR3, taken from reference TRBV7-2 and TRBJ2-7): GAGVSQSPSNKVTEKGKDVELRCDPISGHTALYWYRQSLGQGLEFLIYFQGNSAPDKSGLPSDRFSAERTGGSVSTLTIQRTQQEDSAVYLCASSLEAVGYEQYFGPGTRLTVT.

CDR3 sequence: CASSLGGIGTEAFF. The DNA of the CDR3 is TGTGCCAGCAGCTTAGGGGGGATTGGCACTGAAGCTTTCTTT. This chain uses TRBV7-3 with TRBJ1-1; D possibly corresponds to TRBD1 (5 bases). The CDR3 has 14 amino acids. The germline gives CDR1 SGHTA, CDR2 FQGTGA. Trimming pared 2 bases from V and 4 bases from J, leaving 11 bases between.